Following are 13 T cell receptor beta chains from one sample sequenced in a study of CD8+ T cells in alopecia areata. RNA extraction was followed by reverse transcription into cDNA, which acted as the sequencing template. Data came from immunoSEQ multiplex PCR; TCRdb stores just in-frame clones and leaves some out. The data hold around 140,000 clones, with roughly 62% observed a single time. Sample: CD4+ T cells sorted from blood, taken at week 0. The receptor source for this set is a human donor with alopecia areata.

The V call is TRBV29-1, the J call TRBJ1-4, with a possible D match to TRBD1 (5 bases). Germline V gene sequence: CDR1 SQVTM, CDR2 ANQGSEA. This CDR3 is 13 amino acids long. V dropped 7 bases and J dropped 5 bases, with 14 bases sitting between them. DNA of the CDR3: TGCAGCGCCCGTTTGACAGTGAATGAAAAACTGTTTTTT. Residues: CSARLTVNEKLFF.

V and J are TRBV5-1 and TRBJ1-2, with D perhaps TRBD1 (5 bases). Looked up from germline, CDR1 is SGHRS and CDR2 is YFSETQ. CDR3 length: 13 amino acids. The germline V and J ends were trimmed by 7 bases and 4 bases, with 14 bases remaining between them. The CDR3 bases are TGCGCCAGCGCCCCGGACAATCTCTATGGCTACACCTTC. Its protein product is CASAPDNLYGYTF.

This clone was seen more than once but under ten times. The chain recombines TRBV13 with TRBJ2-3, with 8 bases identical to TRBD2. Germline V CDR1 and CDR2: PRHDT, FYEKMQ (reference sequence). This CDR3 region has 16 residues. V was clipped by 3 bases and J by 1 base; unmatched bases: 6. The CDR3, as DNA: TGTGCCAGCAGCTTTACCCGGGGGGGTGGCACAGATACGCAGTATTTT. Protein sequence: CASSFTRGGGTDTQYF.

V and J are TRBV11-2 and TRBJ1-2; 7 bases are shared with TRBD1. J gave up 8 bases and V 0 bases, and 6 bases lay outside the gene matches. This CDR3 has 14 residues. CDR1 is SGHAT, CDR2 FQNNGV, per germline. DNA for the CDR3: TGTGCCAGCAGCTTAGATCTGGGAGGGGGCGGCTACACCTTC. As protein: CASSLDLGGGGYTF.

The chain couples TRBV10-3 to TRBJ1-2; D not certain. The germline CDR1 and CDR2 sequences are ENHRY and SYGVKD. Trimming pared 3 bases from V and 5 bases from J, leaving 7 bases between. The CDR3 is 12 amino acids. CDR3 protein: CAISEGLYGYTF. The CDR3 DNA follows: TGTGCCATCAGTGAAGGGCTATATGGCTACACCTTC.

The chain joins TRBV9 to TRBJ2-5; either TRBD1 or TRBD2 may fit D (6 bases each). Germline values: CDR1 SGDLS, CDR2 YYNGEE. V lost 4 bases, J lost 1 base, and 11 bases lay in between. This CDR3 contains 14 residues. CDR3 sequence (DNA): TGTGCCAGCAGCCCCCCGGGGGCCCAAGAGACCCAGTACTTC. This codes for CASSPPGAQETQYF. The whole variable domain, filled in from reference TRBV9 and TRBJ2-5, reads DSGVTQTPKHLITATGQRVTLRCSPRSGDLSVYWYQQSLDQGLQFLIQYYNGEERAKGNILERFSAQQFPDLHSELNLSSLELGDSALYFCASSPPGAQETQYFGPGTRLLVL.

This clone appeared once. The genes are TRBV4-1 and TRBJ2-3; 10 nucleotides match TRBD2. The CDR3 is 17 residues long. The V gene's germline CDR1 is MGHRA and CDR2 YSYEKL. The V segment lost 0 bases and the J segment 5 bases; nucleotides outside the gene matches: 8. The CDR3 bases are TGCGCCAGCAGCCAAGATCTAAGCGGGGGGGCCTTAGATACGCAGTATTTT. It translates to CASSQDLSGGALDTQYF.

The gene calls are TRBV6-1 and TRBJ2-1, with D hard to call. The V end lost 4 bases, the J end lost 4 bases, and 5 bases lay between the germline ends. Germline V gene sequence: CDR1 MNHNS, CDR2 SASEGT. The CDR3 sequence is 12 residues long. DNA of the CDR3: TGTGCCAGCAGTGGGGTGTACAATGAGCAGTTCTTC. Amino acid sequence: CASSGVYNEQFF.

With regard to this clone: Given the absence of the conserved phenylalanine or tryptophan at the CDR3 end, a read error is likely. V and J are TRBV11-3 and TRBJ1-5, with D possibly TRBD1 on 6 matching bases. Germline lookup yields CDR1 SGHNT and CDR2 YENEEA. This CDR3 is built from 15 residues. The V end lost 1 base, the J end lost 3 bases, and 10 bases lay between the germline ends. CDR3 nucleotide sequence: TGTGCCAGCAGCTTAGGTACAGGGCACAATCAGCCCCAGCATCTT. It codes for CASSLGTGHNQPQHL.

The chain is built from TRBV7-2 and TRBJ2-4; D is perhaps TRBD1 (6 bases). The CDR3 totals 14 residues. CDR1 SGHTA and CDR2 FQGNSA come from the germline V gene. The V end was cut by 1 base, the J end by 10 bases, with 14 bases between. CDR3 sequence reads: CASSLVGGHEIQYF. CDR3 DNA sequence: TGTGCCAGCAGCTTAGTAGGGGGACACGAGATTCAGTACTTC.

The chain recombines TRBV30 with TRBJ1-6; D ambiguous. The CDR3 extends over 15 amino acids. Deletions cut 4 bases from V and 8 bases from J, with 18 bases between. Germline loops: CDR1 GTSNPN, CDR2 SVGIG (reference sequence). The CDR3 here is CAWTPLERDDSPLHF. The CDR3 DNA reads TGTGCCTGGACCCCCCTCGAGAGAGACGATTCACCCCTCCACTTT.

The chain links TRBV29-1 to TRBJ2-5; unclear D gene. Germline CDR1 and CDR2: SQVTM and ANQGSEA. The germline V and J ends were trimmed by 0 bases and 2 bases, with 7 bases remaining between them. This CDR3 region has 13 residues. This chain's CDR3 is CSVEEVTQETQYF. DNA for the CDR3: TGCAGCGTTGAAGAGGTAACGCAAGAGACCCAGTACTTC. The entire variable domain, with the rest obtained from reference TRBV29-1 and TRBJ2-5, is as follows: SAVISQKPSRDICQRGTSLTIQCQVDSQVTMMFWYRQQPGQSLTLIATANQGSEATYESGFVIDKFPISRPNLTFSTLTVSNMSPEDSSIYLCSVEEVTQETQYFGPGTRLLVL.

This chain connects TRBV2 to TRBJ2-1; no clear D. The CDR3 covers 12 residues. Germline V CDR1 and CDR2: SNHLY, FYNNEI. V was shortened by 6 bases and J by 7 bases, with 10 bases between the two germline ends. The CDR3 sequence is CASRQAGNEQFF. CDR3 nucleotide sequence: TGTGCCAGCAGGCAAGCTGGGAATGAGCAGTTCTTC.